The T cell receptor beta chain described here comes from a study of blood T cell repertoires in COVID-19 (dated by TCRdb to between 2020 and 2021). About the study as a whole: Samples covering the acute and convalescent phases of COVID-19 were provided by collaborators in the United States, Italy and Spain. The prospective study material was composed of cDNA or gDNA derived from T cells, B-cell-depleted T cells, or PBMCs. Deeply sampled blood TCRbeta repertoires from subjects exposed to, actively infected with, or recovered from COVID-19 were included in the dataset. The repertoires were made available in a free public database intended to serve as a resource for research on the immune response to SARS-CoV-2. The samples were drawn from two sources: the first 160 participants of the ongoing ImmuneRACE study, and over 1,000 subjects contributed by 6 global collaborators. The sample metadata nearly always contained a de-identified subject ID, COVID-19 status, age in years and sex. Where available, HLA class I and class II types were obtained from metadata supplied by the sample provider rather than from assay-based typing. Summary of the overall study and its limitations: Clinical and demographic metadata were provided uncurated, with the amount varying by source and participant.

The CDR3 covers 14 residues, taking in both the cysteine and the phenylalanine. Kept here is only the CDR3 DNA, which spans 42 bases and is read in frame from base 1. V is cut back by 2 bases and J by 8 bases, with 5 bases in the junction unmatched. CDR1 and CDR2, per the germline V gene, are SGHDT and YYEEEE. TCRbeta CDR3 regions were amplified from genomic DNA by means of the immunoSEQ Assay, a bias-controlled multiplex PCR. Concerning the study's data processing: Within the assay, amplification of reference gene primers was used to estimate how many nucleated cells each sample contained. To quantify the absolute abundance of each unique TCRbeta CDR3 rearrangement, sequence reads were collapsed and filtered. For each sample, productive Simpson clonality was calculated by taking the square root of Simpson's diversity index across productive rearrangements. TCRdb re-hosts the immuneACCESS table, in-frame sequences only. Its copies lack some clones; in the studies checked, an unresolved V gene accounts for under half of them, and the cause for the rest is not known. The DNA gave D and trimming, while V, J and clone size come from that table. This sample has more than 300,000 clones in its table, and 70% to 90% of those were observed once. Approximately 1.6% of the sample is in the top ten clones.

One collaborating source in Seattle enrolled patients while the patients were actively infected and followed the patients over time throughout the course of disease. The collaborating institutions used their own protocols to collect whole blood in K2EDTA tubes. Collaborator samples were shipped for TCRbeta analysis as frozen whole blood, isolated PBMCs, or DNA extracted from either sample type. Regarding this clone: Its specific antigen is unknown. The record has no base qualities; no much larger clone is one base away.

The V and J segments used are TRBV5-6 and TRBJ2-1, and 9 bases in between align with TRBD1. This sequence originates from a woman aged 25 to 39 with COVID-19, enrolled during active disease. Input material: peripheral blood. The CDR3 in this case is CASSFATGGDEQFF. The DNA sequence is as follows: TGTGCCAGCAGCTTCGCAACAGGGGGCGATGAGCAGTTCTTC.